This record looks at one T cell receptor (beta chain) sequence and its context. Antigen specificity is unknown. This sample is part of a study of T cell responses to AZD1222 COVID-19 vaccine. For the study at large: Pooled in the analysis were second doses at about 4 or about 12 weeks. Study-wide results and caveats: With two AZD1222 doses given, Spike-specific TCR breadth and depth both rose. Reportedly, close to half of spike-specific TCRs are directed against unmutated variant regions. White British donors predominated, females outnumbered males, and clonal diversity was possibly underestimated.

CDR1 and CDR2 (germline): SGHNT, YYREEE (reference sequence). The CDR3 extends over 14 amino acids. Trimming shortened V by 3 bases and J by 6 bases, and 15 bases separated the two germline ends. Produced via immunoSEQ multiplex PCR; TCRdb's table is partial and in-frame only. Among about 140,000 clones, 80% to 95% were seen once, and the ten largest hold approximately 1.7%. The chain carries TRBV5-4 and TRBJ1-1, with D tentatively TRBD1 (6 bases). The sample in question was peripheral blood, obtained on day 0 of AZD1222 vaccination. This receptor was obtained from an adult in good health. This chain's CDR3 is CASSSPLGGPEAFF. The CDR3 bases are TGTGCCAGCAGCTCACCGCTGGGGGGGCCTGAAGCTTTCTTT.